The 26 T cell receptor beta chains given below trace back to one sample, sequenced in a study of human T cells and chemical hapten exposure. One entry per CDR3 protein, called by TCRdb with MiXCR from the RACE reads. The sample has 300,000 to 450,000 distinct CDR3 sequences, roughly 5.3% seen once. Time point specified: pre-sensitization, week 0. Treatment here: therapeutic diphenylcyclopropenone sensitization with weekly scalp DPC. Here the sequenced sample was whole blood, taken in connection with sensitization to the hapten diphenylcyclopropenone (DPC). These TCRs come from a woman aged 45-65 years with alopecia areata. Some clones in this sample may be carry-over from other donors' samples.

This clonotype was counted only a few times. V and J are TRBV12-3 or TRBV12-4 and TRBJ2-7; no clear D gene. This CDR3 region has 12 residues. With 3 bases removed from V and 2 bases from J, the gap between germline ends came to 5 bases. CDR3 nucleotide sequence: TGTGCCAGCAGTTTTTCGACCTACGAGCAGTACTTC. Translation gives CASSFSTYEQYF.

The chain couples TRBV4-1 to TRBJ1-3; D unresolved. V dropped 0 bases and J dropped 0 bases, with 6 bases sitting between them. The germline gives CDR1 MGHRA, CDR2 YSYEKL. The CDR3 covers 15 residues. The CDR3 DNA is TGCGCCAGCAGCCAAGATGGCAGCTCTGGAAACACCATATATTTT. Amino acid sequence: CASSQDGSSGNTIYF.

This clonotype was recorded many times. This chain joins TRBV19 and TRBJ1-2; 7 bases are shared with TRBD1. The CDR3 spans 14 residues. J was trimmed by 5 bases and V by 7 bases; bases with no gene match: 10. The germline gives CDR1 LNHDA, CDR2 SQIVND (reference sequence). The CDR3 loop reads CASTPTGVVYGYTF. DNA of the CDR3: TGTGCCAGTACGCCCACAGGGGTTGTATATGGCTACACCTTC.

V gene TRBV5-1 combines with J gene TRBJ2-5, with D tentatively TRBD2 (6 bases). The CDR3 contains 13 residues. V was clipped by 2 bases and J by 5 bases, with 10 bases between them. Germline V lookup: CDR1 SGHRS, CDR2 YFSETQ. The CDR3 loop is CASSFRDSETQYF. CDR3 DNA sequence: TGCGCCAGCAGCTTCCGGGACTCCGAGACCCAGTACTTC.

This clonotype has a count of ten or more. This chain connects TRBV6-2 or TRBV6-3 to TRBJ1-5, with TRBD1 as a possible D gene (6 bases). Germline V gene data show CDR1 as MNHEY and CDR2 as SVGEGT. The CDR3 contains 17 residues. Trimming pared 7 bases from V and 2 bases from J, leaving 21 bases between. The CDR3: CASKPLPQGLGNQPQHF. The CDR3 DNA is TGTGCCAGCAAGCCGTTACCACAGGGCTTGGGCAATCAGCCCCAGCATTTT.

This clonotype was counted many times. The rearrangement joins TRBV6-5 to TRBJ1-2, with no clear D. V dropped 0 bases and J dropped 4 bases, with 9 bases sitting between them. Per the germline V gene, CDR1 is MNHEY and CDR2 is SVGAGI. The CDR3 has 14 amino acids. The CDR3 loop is CASSYSTERYGYTF. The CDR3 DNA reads TGTGCCAGCAGTTACTCGACGGAGCGCTATGGCTACACCTTC.

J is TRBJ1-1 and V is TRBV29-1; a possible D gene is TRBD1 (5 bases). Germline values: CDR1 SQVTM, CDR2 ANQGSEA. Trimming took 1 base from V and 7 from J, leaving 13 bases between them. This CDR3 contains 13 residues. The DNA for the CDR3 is TGCAGCGTTGAAGGGGTGGGGGTTGGTGAAGCTTTCTTT. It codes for CSVEGVGVGEAFF.

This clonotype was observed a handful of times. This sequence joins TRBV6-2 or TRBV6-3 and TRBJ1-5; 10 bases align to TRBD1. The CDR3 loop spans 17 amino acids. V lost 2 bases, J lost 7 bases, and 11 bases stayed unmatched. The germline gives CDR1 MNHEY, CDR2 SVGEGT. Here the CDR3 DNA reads TGTGCCAGCAGTTACCGCCAACCGGGACAGGGGAGCCAGCCCCAGCATTTT. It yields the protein CASSYRQPGQGSQPQHF.

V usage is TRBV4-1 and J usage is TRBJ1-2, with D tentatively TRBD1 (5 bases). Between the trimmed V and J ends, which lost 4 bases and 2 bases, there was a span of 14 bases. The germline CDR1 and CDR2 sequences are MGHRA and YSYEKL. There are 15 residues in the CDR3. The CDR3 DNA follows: TGCGCCAGCAGCCTTGACAGCGTGGGGAACTATGGCTACACCTTC. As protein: CASSLDSVGNYGYTF.

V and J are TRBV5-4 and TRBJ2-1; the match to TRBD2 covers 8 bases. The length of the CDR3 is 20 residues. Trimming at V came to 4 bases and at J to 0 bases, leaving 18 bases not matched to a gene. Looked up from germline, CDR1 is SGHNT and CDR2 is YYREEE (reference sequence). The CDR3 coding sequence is TGTGCCAGCAGCGCTCCGGGAGCGGGAGAAGTCTTGAGCTCCTACAATGAGCAGTTCTTC. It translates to CASSAPGAGEVLSSYNEQFF.

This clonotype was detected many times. CDR3 region: CASSLSGGSTDTQYF. CDR3 in DNA: TGTGCCAGCAGCTTATCCGGCGGGAGTACAGATACGCAGTATTTT. V gene TRBV12-3 or TRBV12-4 combines with J gene TRBJ2-3; 7 bases line up with TRBD2. The CDR3 runs 15 residues. V was pared by 6 bases and J by 3 bases, with 9 bases of the junction left unmatched.

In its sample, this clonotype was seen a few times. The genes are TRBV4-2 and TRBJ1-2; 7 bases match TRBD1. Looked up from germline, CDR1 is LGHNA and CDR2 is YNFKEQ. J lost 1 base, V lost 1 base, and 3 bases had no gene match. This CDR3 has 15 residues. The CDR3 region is CASSQGQGLNYGYTF. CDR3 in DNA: TGTGCCAGCAGCCAAGGACAGGGACTTAACTATGGCTACACCTTC.

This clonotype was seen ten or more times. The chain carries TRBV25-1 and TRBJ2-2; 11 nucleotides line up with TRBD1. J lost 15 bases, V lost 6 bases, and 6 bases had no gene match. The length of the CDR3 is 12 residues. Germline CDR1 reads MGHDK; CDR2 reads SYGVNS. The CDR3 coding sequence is TGTGCCAGCAGGCCCGGGACAGGGGGGATGTTTTTT. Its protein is CASRPGTGGMFF.

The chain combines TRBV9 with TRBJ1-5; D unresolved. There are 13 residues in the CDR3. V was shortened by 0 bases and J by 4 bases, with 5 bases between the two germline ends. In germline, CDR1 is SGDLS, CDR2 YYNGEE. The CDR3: CASSVDGNQPQHF. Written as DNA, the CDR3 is TGTGCCAGCAGCGTAGATGGGAATCAGCCCCAGCATTTT.

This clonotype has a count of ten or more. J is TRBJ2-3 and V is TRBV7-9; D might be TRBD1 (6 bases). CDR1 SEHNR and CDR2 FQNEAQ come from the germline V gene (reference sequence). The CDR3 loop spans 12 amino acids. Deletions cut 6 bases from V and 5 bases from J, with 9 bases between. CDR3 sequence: CASSRGGDTQYF. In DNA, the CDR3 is TGTGCCAGCAGTCGAGGGGGAGATACGCAGTATTTT.

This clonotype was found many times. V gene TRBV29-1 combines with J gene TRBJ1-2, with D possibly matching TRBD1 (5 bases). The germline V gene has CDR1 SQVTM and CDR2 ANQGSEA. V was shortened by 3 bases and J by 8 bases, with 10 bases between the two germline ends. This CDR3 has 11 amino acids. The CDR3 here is CSVEGREGYTF. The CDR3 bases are TGCAGCGTTGAGGGCAGGGAAGGCTACACCTTC.

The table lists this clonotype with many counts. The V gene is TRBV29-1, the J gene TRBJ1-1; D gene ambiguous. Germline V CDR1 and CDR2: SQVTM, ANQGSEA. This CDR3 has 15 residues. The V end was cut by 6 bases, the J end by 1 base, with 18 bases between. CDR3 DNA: TGCAGCGTGGGTTACAAGGGTCCACGGAACACTGAAGCTTTCTTT. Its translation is CSVGYKGPRNTEAFF.

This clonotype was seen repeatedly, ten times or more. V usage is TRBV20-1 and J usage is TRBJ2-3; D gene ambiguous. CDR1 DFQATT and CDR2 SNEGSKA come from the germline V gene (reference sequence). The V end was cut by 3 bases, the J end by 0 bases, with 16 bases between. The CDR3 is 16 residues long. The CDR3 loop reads CSASGGYSTSTDTQYF. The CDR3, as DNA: TGCAGTGCTAGCGGCGGATACTCTACTAGCACAGATACGCAGTATTTT.

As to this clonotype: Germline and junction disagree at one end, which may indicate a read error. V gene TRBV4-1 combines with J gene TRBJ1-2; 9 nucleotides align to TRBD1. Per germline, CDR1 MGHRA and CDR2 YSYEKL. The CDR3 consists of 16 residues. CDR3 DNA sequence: TGCGCCAACAGCCCAATGGGACAGGGAGGCATCTATGGCTACACCTTC. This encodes CANSPMGQGGIYGYTF.

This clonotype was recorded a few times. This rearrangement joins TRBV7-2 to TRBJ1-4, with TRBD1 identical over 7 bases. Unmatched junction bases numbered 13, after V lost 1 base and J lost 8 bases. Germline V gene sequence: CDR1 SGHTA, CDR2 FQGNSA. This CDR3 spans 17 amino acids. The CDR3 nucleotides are TGTGCCAGCAGCTTAGTCGGGGGTGACAGGGTGTACGAAAAACTGTTTTTT. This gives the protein CASSLVGGDRVYEKLFF.

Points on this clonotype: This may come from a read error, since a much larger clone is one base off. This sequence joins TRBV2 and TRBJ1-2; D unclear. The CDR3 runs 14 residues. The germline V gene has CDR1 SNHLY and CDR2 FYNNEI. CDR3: CASCDWTDYYGYTF. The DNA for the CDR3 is TGTGCCAGCTGTGATTGGACGGACTACTATGGCTACACCTTC.

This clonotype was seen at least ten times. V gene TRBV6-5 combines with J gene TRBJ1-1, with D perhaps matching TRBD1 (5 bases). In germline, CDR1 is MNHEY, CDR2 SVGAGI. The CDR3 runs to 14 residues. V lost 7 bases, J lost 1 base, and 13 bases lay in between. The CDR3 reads CASTLDGGNTEAFF. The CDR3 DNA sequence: TGTGCCAGCACCCTCGATGGGGGGAACACTGAAGCTTTCTTT.

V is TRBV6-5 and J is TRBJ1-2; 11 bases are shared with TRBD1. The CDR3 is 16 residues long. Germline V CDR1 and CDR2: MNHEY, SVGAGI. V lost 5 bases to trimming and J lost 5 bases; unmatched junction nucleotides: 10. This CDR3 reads CASSPGDRGYGYGYTF. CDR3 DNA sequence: TGTGCCAGCAGTCCGGGGGACAGGGGGTATGGTTATGGCTACACCTTC.

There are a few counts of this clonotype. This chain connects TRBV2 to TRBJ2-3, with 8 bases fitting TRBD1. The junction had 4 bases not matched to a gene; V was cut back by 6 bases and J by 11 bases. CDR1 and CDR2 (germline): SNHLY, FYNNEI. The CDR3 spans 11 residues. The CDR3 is CASRTGVGQYF. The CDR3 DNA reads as TGTGCCAGCAGGACAGGGGTTGGGCAGTATTTT.

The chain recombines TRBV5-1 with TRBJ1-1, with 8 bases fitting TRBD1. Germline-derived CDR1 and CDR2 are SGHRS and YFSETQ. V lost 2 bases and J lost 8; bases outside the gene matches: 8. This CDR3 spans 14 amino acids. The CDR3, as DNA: TGCGCCAGCAGCTTTCCCGGGACAGGACGAGAAGCTTTCTTT. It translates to CASSFPGTGREAFF.

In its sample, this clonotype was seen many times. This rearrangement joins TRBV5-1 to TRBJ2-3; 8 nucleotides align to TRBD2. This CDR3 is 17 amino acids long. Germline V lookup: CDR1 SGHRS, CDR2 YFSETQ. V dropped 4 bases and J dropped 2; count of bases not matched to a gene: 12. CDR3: CASSPWTSQSHTDTQYF. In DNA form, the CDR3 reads TGCGCCAGCAGCCCATGGACTAGCCAGTCCCACACAGATACGCAGTATTTT.